A single sample is the source of the 15 T cell receptor beta chains below, sequenced in a study of cytomegalovirus exposure and HLA in healthy donors. The study ran its PCR with 60 Vbeta and 13 Jbeta primers. The repertoire was sequenced with immunoSEQ multiplex PCR; TCRdb's copy has only in-frame clones and lacks some. The repertoire consists of about 220,000 clones, with 76% occurring once and the leading ten covering around 0.63%. The specimen was PBMCs. The receptor source for this set is a man aged 18 to 30 in good health and CMV-seronegative.

The genes are TRBV1 and TRBJ2-2; the table's D gene call, TRBD1, was not cross checked with the DNA. TRBV1 is termed a pseudogene. The CDR3 contains 19 residues. Here the CDR3 DNA reads TGCACCAGCAGCCCAGGACAGGGAAAGAACAAGGTCTGGGCCGGGGAGCTGTTTTTT. As protein: CTSSPGQGKNKVWAGELFF.

The chain couples TRBV27 to TRBJ2-7; D might be TRBD1 (8 bases). V was clipped by 6 bases and J by 2 bases, with 20 bases between them. The germline V gene encodes CDR1 MNHEY and CDR2 SMNVEV (reference sequence). The CDR3 spans 16 residues. Here the CDR3 reads CASSRLPQGGAYEQYF. In nucleotides, the CDR3 is TGTGCCAGCAGCCGACTACCACAGGGGGGGGCCTACGAGCAGTACTTC.

The rearrangement links TRBV19 to TRBJ1-5; a possible D gene is TRBD1 (5 bases). The CDR3 runs to 14 residues. Germline V CDR1 and CDR2: LNHDA, SQIVND (reference sequence). V was clipped by 3 bases and J by 8 bases, with 14 bases between them. The CDR3 DNA sequence: TGTGCCAGTAGTATCTCAGGTGGGGCAGAGCCCCAGCATTTT. This sequence encodes CASSISGGAEPQHF. Using reference TRBV19 and TRBJ1-5 for the parts outside the CDR3, the full variable domain is DGGITQSPKYLFRKEGQNVTLSCEQNLNHDAMYWYRQDPGQGLRLIYYSQIVNDFQKGDIAEGYSVSREKKESFPLTVTSAQKNPTAFYLCASSISGGAEPQHFGDGTRLSIL.

The chain joins TRBV29-1 to TRBJ2-7; 12 bases are a match to TRBD2. Per germline, CDR1 SQVTM and CDR2 ANQGSEA. The V gene end was trimmed by 6 bases and the J gene end by 7 bases; junction bases not matched to a gene: 13. The CDR3 covers 15 residues. CDR3 bases: TGCAGCGTCGGGGGACTAGCGGGTCCTACGGAGGAGCAGTACTTC. It encodes CSVGGLAGPTEEQYF.

The V call is TRBV6-5, the J call TRBJ1-3; 10 positions agree with TRBD1. The CDR3 runs 14 residues. Germline values: CDR1 MNHEY, CDR2 SVGAGI. Trimming cost V 6 bases and J 5 bases; bases outside gene matches: 4. Here the CDR3 DNA reads TGTGCCAGCAGGGGGGGACAGGGGCGAAACACCATATATTTT. It encodes CASRGGQGRNTIYF.

The rearrangement joins TRBV7-3 to TRBJ2-2, with 7 bases that match TRBD1. The V and J ends lost 6 bases and 4 bases, in that order; junction bases with no gene match: 2. The CDR3 sequence is 13 residues long. Germline CDR1 and CDR2: SGHTA and FQGTGA. This CDR3 is CASRRGRTGELFF. CDR3 sequence (DNA): TGTGCCAGCAGGAGGGGGCGCACCGGGGAGCTGTTTTTT. The full variable domain, its missing parts supplied by reference TRBV7-3 and TRBJ2-2, is GAGVSQTPSNKVTEKGKYVELRCDPISGHTALYWYRQSLGQGPEFLIYFQGTGAADDSGLPNDRFFAVRPEGSVSTLKIQRTERGDSAVYLCASRRGRTGELFFGEGSRLTVL.

This clone came up a few times. The chain has TRBV28 and TRBJ1-6, with TRBD1 matching over 8 bases. V was pared by 7 bases and J by 10 bases, with 9 bases of the junction left unmatched. CDR3 length: 14 amino acids. CDR1 is MDHEN, CDR2 SYDVKM, per germline. The CDR3 protein is CASTERTGTSPLHF. DNA of the CDR3: TGTGCCAGCACCGAGAGGACAGGGACCTCACCCCTCCACTTT.

This clone was detected once. V gene TRBV6-1 combines with J gene TRBJ2-5; 9 bases are a match to TRBD1. The end of the DNA fits TRBJ2-7 better, so the J call may be wrong. The germline CDR1 and CDR2 sequences are MNHNS and SASEGT. The CDR3 consists of 16 residues. CDR3 in DNA: TGTGCCAGCAGTGCAAGTCTCTGGACAGGGGAAAACGAGCAGTACTTC. It yields the protein CASSASLWTGENEQYF.

The chain links TRBV5-4 to TRBJ2-7, with TRBD1 identical over 10 bases. The V gene end was trimmed by 4 bases and the J gene end by 5 bases; junction bases not matched to a gene: 9. CDR3 length: 15 residues. CDR1 is SGHNT and CDR2 is YYREEE in the germline V gene (reference sequence). This CDR3 reads CASSMGDRGVDEQYF. CDR3 coding DNA: TGTGCCAGCAGCATGGGGGACAGGGGTGTCGACGAGCAGTACTTC.

The V and J genes are TRBV28 and TRBJ2-4, with 13 nucleotides matching TRBD2. The V and J ends lost 2 bases and 8 bases, in that order; junction bases with no gene match: 6. This CDR3 region has 16 residues. From germline, CDR1 is MDHEN and CDR2 SYDVKM. CDR3 loop: CASSLPTSGRGDIQYF. CDR3 DNA sequence: TGTGCCAGCAGTTTACCCACTAGCGGGAGGGGGGACATTCAGTACTTC.

The chain recombines TRBV10-3 with TRBJ2-3; D unclear. The V and J ends lost 6 bases and 0 bases respectively, with 7 bases between them. The CDR3 contains 13 residues. The germline V gene has CDR1 ENHRY and CDR2 SYGVKD. The CDR3: CAIRSRSTDTQYF. In DNA, the CDR3 is TGTGCCATCAGGTCCCGTAGCACAGATACGCAGTATTTT.

This clone has more than one count but fewer than ten. V gene TRBV9 combines with J gene TRBJ2-7; no firm D call. The V end was cut by 3 bases, the J end by 3 bases, with 13 bases between. CDR1 and CDR2 (germline): SGDLS, YYNGEE. The CDR3 length is 14 residues. The chain's CDR3 is CASSALSTGYEQYF. As DNA, the CDR3 is TGTGCCAGCAGCGCGCTATCGACTGGCTACGAGCAGTACTTC.

The sample holds a few counts of this clone. This chain links TRBV7-2 with TRBJ2-4, with TRBD1 matching 8 bases. Trimming cost V 3 bases and J 7 bases; bases outside gene matches: 8. Germline CDR1 reads SGHTA; CDR2 reads FQGNSA. The length of the CDR3 is 15 residues. In nucleotides, the CDR3 is TGTGCCAGCAGCTTTGCAGGACAGGGTTGGAACATTCAGTACTTC. Its translation is CASSFAGQGWNIQYF. The variable domain in full, with the rest retrieved from reference TRBV7-2 and TRBJ2-4, is GAGVSQSPSNKVTEKGKDVELRCDPISGHTALYWYRQSLGQGLEFLIYFQGNSAPDKSGLPSDRFSAERTGGSVSTLTIQRTQQEDSAVYLCASSFAGQGWNIQYFGAGTRLSVL.

V is TRBV25-1 and J is TRBJ1-2; the D gene is possibly TRBD1 (5 bases). The CDR3 sequence is 14 residues long. Germline CDR1 is MGHDK and CDR2 is SYGVNS. Trimming removed 1 base from V and 6 bases from J, with 12 bases in between. CDR3 in amino acids: CASSEWEGPDGYTF. CDR3 in DNA: TGTGCCAGCAGTGAATGGGAGGGGCCTGATGGCTACACCTTC.

The chain combines TRBV7-9 with TRBJ2-7; 10 bases match TRBD2. The V gene's germline CDR1 is SEHNR and CDR2 FQNEAQ (reference sequence). After removal of 5 bases from V and 7 bases from J, the junction contained 14 bases not matched to a gene. This CDR3 has 16 residues. The CDR3 DNA reads as TGTGCCAGCAGCGGACAAGGCGGGACTAGCGTATGGGAGCAGTACTTC. Residues: CASSGQGGTSVWEQYF.